This TCR beta chain was identified during a study of blood T cell repertoires in COVID-19 (dated by TCRdb to the early 2020s). About the full investigation: Samples from collaborators originated in the United States, Italy and Spain and spanned both the acute and convalescent phases of COVID-19. The material from the prospective study consisted of cDNA or gDNA derived from T cells, B-cell-depleted T cells, or PBMCs. Deeply sampled blood TCRbeta repertoires from subjects exposed to, actively infected with, or recovered from COVID-19 were included in the dataset. The repertoires were made available in a free public database intended to serve as a resource for research on the immune response to SARS-CoV-2. Samples were obtained from the ongoing ImmuneRACE study (first 160 participants) and from about 1,300 subjects provided by 6 global collaborators. The sample metadata nearly always contained a de-identified subject ID, COVID-19 status, age in years and sex. Where available, HLA class I and class II types were obtained from metadata supplied by the sample provider rather than from assay-based typing.

TCRbeta CDR3 regions were amplified from genomic DNA by means of the immunoSEQ Assay, a bias-controlled multiplex PCR. As for how the authors treated the data: The number of nucleated cells in each sample was estimated by amplification of reference gene primers within the assay. To quantify the absolute abundance of each unique TCRbeta CDR3 rearrangement, sequence reads were collapsed and filtered. Productive Simpson clonality was computed per sample as the square root of Simpson's diversity index over productive rearrangements. TCRdb obtained this table from immuneACCESS and retained in-frame rearrangements with V and J assigned. These tables miss some clones; where compared with another copy, unresolved V genes account for less than half of the shortfall, and the remainder is unexplained. The DNA gave D and trimming, while V, J and clone size come from that table. Recorded for this sample are 200,000 or so clones; approximately 80% of them occurred a single time. The ten largest make up about 6.9% of the sample.

V is clipped by 4 bases and J by 6 bases, and the sequence between their germline boundaries is 11 bases long. The CDR3 numbers 13 residues from cysteine through phenylalanine. The CDR3 DNA has 39 bases and is translated from base 1. The germline V gene (reference sequence) gives CDR1 as SGHNT and CDR2 as YYREEE. Each collaborating institution followed its own protocols to collect whole blood in K2EDTA tubes. For TCRbeta analysis, collaborator samples were shipped as frozen whole blood, as isolated PBMCs, or as DNA extracted from either sample type. The study at large found these results: How much clinical and demographic metadata was included differed by source and by participant, and the metadata was provided uncurated.

About this clone: It lacks a known antigen. No qualities accompany the bases; no much larger clone lies one base away.

The receptor's source is a human donor with acute or convalescent COVID-19. The donor label of this sample is uncertain. Here the chain combines TRBV5-4 and TRBJ2-1; D gene: possibly TRBD2, on 6 matching bases. The sequenced material came from peripheral blood. The encoded CDR3 is CASSRAEGNEQFF. The sequence in DNA is TGTGCCAGCAGCCGGGCGGAGGGCAATGAGCAGTTCTTC.